The 21 T cell receptor beta chains presented below share a single source sample, sequenced in a study of blood T cell repertoires in COVID-19. Assay used: immunoSEQ multiplex PCR; TCRdb lists only in-frame clones, some missing. The sample includes roughly 250,000 clones, approximately 80% of them seen just once. Sequencing was carried out using peripheral blood. All receptors derive from a woman aged 60-70 years with active or convalescent COVID-19.

This clone was detected once. This rearrangement joins TRBV12-3 or TRBV12-4 to TRBJ1-1; perhaps TRBD1 as D (5 bases). Trimming pared 6 bases from V and 6 bases from J, leaving 14 bases between. CDR3 size: 13 residues. The CDR3 region is CASRTGGSSEAFF. DNA for the CDR3: TGTGCCAGCAGGACCGGGGGGTCTTCTGAAGCTTTCTTT.

The chain uses TRBV7-9 and TRBJ2-3; tentative D call: TRBD2 (5 bases). This CDR3 comprises 14 residues. Germline lookup yields CDR1 SEHNR and CDR2 FQNEAQ (reference sequence). V was clipped by 5 bases and J by 3 bases, with 12 bases between them. The CDR3 DNA sequence: TGTGCCAGCAGCGCCGGACTGACTACAGATACGCAGTATTTT. Translated, it gives CASSAGLTTDTQYF.

V and J are TRBV3-1 (or the pseudogene TRBV3-2) and TRBJ1-1; D not certain. The CDR3 runs 14 residues. Germline assignment: CDR1 LGHDT and CDR2 YNNKEL (reference sequence). With 4 bases removed from V and 3 bases from J, the gap between germline ends came to 12 bases. CDR3 protein: CASSLEVRYTEAFF. As DNA, the CDR3 is TGTGCCAGCAGCCTCGAGGTTCGGTACACTGAAGCTTTCTTT.

This sequence joins TRBV9 and TRBJ1-3; 8 nucleotides agree with TRBD1. V shed 3 bases, J shed 2 bases, and the junction held 4 bases outside the gene matches. The length of the CDR3 is 15 residues. Per germline, CDR1 SGDLS and CDR2 YYNGEE. The CDR3 spells CASSAPQGAGNTIYF. The CDR3 DNA reads TGTGCCAGCAGCGCGCCACAGGGGGCTGGAAACACCATATATTTT.

V is TRBV4-1 and J is TRBJ2-2; tentatively, D is TRBD1 (5 bases). Germline-derived CDR1 and CDR2 are MGHRA and YSYEKL. This CDR3 comprises 17 residues. V was shortened by 6 bases and J by 0 bases, with 17 bases between the two germline ends. CDR3 DNA: TGCGCCAGCAGACCACAGGTGACGAGAGCGAACACCGGGGAGCTGTTTTTT. This codes for CASRPQVTRANTGELFF.

This chain joins TRBV5-1 and TRBJ2-7; maybe TRBD1 (6 bases). Deletions cut 0 bases from V and 3 bases from J, with 16 bases between. Per germline, CDR1 SGHRS and CDR2 YFSETQ. This CDR3 has 16 residues. The CDR3 bases are TGCGCCAGCAGCTTGGATGGGGGCCGCGTCAACTACGAGCAGTACTTC. This translates into CASSLDGGRVNYEQYF.

The chain has TRBV19 and TRBJ2-5; D perhaps matches TRBD1 (7 bases). V lost 3 bases and J 4 bases, leaving 24 bases between the germline ends. The germline gives CDR1 LNHDA, CDR2 SQIVND (reference sequence). This CDR3 spans 18 amino acids. The CDR3 DNA reads TGTGCCAGTAGTATTTCAGGAGGGGGCAGGATTCTCCGAGAGACCCAGTACTTC. It is translated as CASSISGGGRILRETQYF.

A few counts support this clone. This chain uses TRBV7-9 with TRBJ1-1; possible D gene TRBD1, 6 bases. V dropped 5 bases and J dropped 2 bases, with 12 bases sitting between them. This CDR3 comprises 14 residues. Germline lookup yields CDR1 SEHNR and CDR2 FQNEAQ (reference sequence). CDR3 in DNA: TGTGCCAGCAGCATACAGGGAAGCAACACTGAAGCTTTCTTT. Amino acid sequence: CASSIQGSNTEAFF.

The DNA for the CDR3 is TGTGCCAGCAGCCCCGGGACTAGGAGCTACGAGCAGTACTTC. Its protein product is CASSPGTRSYEQYF. The V and J genes are TRBV7-2 and TRBJ2-7; 8 bases are shared with TRBD2. Germline CDR1 reads SGHTA; CDR2 reads FQGNSA. This CDR3 spans 14 amino acids. V lost 5 bases and J lost 3; bases outside the gene matches: 6. Drawing the rest from reference TRBV7-2 and TRBJ2-7, the complete variable domain is GAGVSQSPSNKVTEKGKDVELRCDPISGHTALYWYRQSLGQGLEFLIYFQGNSAPDKSGLPSDRFSAERTGGSVSTLTIQRTQQEDSAVYLCASSPGTRSYEQYFGPGTRLTVT.

The chain couples TRBV12-5 to TRBJ1-1; unclear D gene. Trimming removed 2 bases at V and 0 bases at J, with 19 bases between. The CDR3 consists of 18 residues. Per the germline V gene, CDR1 is LGHNT and CDR2 is FRNRAP. In DNA form, the CDR3 reads TGTGCTAGTGGTTTGACCCCCACAGTAGGCGCTATGAACACTGAAGCTTTCTTT. Protein: CASGLTPTVGAMNTEAFF.

As concerns this clone: A junction boundary mismatches the germline segment, possibly from a read error. This chain joins TRBV9 and TRBJ1-1, with a weak D call TRBD1 (6 bases). The germline V gene has CDR1 SGDLS and CDR2 YYNGEE. The CDR3 loop spans 15 amino acids. The CDR3 loop reads CARSVAGGGGSRAFF. For the CDR3, the DNA is TGCGCCCGCAGCGTAGCGGGGGGCGGGGGTAGTCGAGCTTTCTTT.

This clone was observed a handful of times. This chain joins TRBV2 and TRBJ2-7; 14 nucleotides match TRBD2. This CDR3 is built from 14 residues. Losses at the gene ends were 6 bases for V and 5 bases for J; bases not matched to a gene: 3. Germline V gene data show CDR1 as SNHLY and CDR2 as FYNNEI. The DNA for the CDR3 is TGTGCCAGCAGGGGACTAGCGGGGGCCCACGAGCAGTACTTC. Its protein is CASRGLAGAHEQYF.

This clone was seen a single time. This sample also contains other DNA sequences that code for the same CDR3. The genes are TRBV7-8 and TRBJ1-2, with D tentatively TRBD1 (6 bases). Deletions cut 1 base from V and 0 bases from J, with 12 bases between. The CDR3 covers 16 residues. CDR1 and CDR2 from the germline V gene are SGHVS and FQNEAQ. CDR3 region: CASSLVGGASNYGYTF. The DNA for the CDR3 is TGTGCCAGCAGCTTAGTTGGGGGGGCGTCTAACTATGGCTACACCTTC.

The J gene is TRBJ2-7, the V gene TRBV10-3, with unresolved D. V was cut by 6 bases and J by 3 bases, with 6 bases left in between. In germline, CDR1 is ENHRY, CDR2 SYGVKD. The CDR3 length is 11 residues. Here the CDR3 reads CAISKNYEQYF. CDR3 nucleotides: TGTGCCATCAGCAAAAACTACGAGCAGTACTTC.

The CDR3 spells CASLTGGWDSPLHF. DNA for the CDR3: TGTGCCAGCCTTACAGGGGGATGGGATTCACCCCTCCACTTT. The genes are TRBV6-5 and TRBJ1-6, with 8 bases lining up with TRBD1. Looked up from germline, CDR1 is MNHEY and CDR2 is SVGAGI. V lost 8 bases, J lost 8 bases, and 8 bases stayed unmatched. The CDR3 sequence is 14 residues long.

With respect to this clone: The germline gene is not matched at one end of the junction; a read error may be the cause. The V call is TRBV18, the J call TRBJ2-3, with TRBD2 matching 9 bases. CDR1 KGHSH and CDR2 LQKENI come from the germline V gene. This CDR3 is 21 amino acids long. CDR3 DNA: TGTGCCAGCTCGCCACCCCCCCACGTCGGGCGGGGGGGCTCTAGCACAGATACGCAGTATTTT. It is translated as CASSPPPHVGRGGSSTDTQYF.

This clone was counted once. The chain combines TRBV5-1 with TRBJ1-2; no firm D call. The ends were cut back, 0 bases at V and 6 bases at J, with 6 bases in the middle. This CDR3 spans 12 amino acids. CDR1 is SGHRS and CDR2 is YFSETQ in the germline V gene. CDR3 amino acids: CASSLVGDGYTF. CDR3 DNA: TGCGCCAGCAGCTTGGTCGGGGATGGCTACACCTTC. Combining the CDR3 with reference TRBV5-1 and TRBJ1-2 gives the whole variable domain KAGVTQTPRYLIKTRGQQVTLSCSPISGHRSVSWYQQTPGQGLQFLFEYFSETQRNKGNFPGRFSGRQFSNSRSEMNVSTLELGDSALYLCASSLVGDGYTFGSGTRLTVV.

V is TRBV3-1 (or the pseudogene TRBV3-2) and J is TRBJ1-2; the D is unclear. This CDR3 has 12 residues. Trimming left V 1 base short and J 4 bases short, with 4 bases between. Germline V gene lookup returns CDR1 LGHDT and CDR2 YNNKEL (reference sequence). In DNA, the CDR3 is TGTGCCAGCAGCCAAGTTCTCTATGGCTACACCTTC. It translates to CASSQVLYGYTF.

V is TRBV30 and J is TRBJ1-4; TRBD1 aligns across 7 bases. J lost 3 bases, V lost 3 bases, and 1 base had no gene match. This CDR3 region has 13 residues. Germline CDR1 is GTSNPN and CDR2 is SVGIG (reference sequence). The CDR3 DNA reads as TGTGCCTGGAGGGACAGGTCTAATGAAAAACTGTTTTTT. Amino acid sequence: CAWRDRSNEKLFF.

This clone showed up many times. The chain employs TRBV18 and TRBJ2-7, with 8 bases lining up with TRBD1. The length of the CDR3 is 16 residues. The germline CDR1 and CDR2 sequences are KGHSH and LQKENI. V was pared by 3 bases and J by 4 bases, with 11 bases of the junction left unmatched. CDR3: CASSPPGTGVLYEQYF. The CDR3 DNA follows: TGTGCCAGCTCACCCCCCGGGACAGGTGTCTTATACGAGCAGTACTTC. Full variable domain (rest looked up from reference TRBV18 and TRBJ2-7): NAGVMQNPRHLVRRRGQEARLRCSPMKGHSHVYWYRQLPEEGLKFMVYLQKENIIDESGMPKERFSAEFPKEGPSILRIQQVVRGDSAAYFCASSPPGTGVLYEQYFGPGTRLTVT.

Details on this clone: Other nucleotide sequences from this sample produce the same CDR3. The rearrangement links TRBV7-8 to TRBJ2-7; D not certain. CDR1 and CDR2 (germline): SGHVS, FQNEAQ. The CDR3 has 12 residues. V was pared by 5 bases and J by 0 bases, with 5 bases between. DNA for the CDR3: TGTGCCAGCAGCCCCTCCTCCTACGAGCAGTACTTC. This encodes CASSPSSYEQYF.